The sequence of this T cell receptor (beta chain) was determined in a study of blood T cell repertoires in COVID-19 (TCRdb year 2020). As for the study more broadly: The collaborator samples originated in the United States, Italy and Spain and spanned the acute and convalescent phases of COVID-19. The material from the prospective study consisted of cDNA or gDNA derived from T cells, B-cell-depleted T cells, or PBMCs. Deeply sampled blood TCRbeta repertoires from subjects exposed to, actively infected with, or recovered from COVID-19 were included in the dataset. The repertoires were released in a freely available public database meant as a resource for research on the immune response to SARS-CoV-2. Samples came from the ongoing ImmuneRACE study (first 160 participants) plus 1,254 subjects from 6 global collaborators. Nearly every sample came with metadata listing a de-identified subject ID, COVID-19 status, age in years and sex. Where available, HLA class I and class II types were taken from metadata supplied by the sample provider and were not determined by assay-based typing.

The study at large found these results: The amount of clinical and demographic metadata varied by source and participant and was provided uncurated.

In the prospective study, participants were roughly 18 to 100 years old, resided in 24 geographic areas of the United States, and were enrolled through a virtual design. To assign participants to cohorts, the prospective study relied on clinical history that participants themselves reported in a screening survey and a study questionnaire. Each participant in the prospective study had whole blood, serum and a nasopharyngeal or oropharyngeal swab collected by mobile phlebotomists. Prospective study participants could optionally give additional blood draws and questionnaires over an approximately two-month period. Before DNA extraction, blood samples from the prospective study were shipped at room temperature or frozen. Comments on this clone: What antigen it recognizes has not been identified. Per-nucleotide qualities are absent, and no much larger clonotype sits a single base away.

TCRbeta CDR3 regions were amplified from genomic DNA by means of the immunoSEQ Assay, a bias-controlled multiplex PCR. The original methods were these. The number of nucleated cells in each sample was estimated by amplification of reference gene primers within the assay. To quantify the absolute abundance of each unique TCRbeta CDR3 rearrangement, sequence reads were collapsed and filtered. For each sample, productive Simpson clonality was calculated by taking the square root of Simpson's diversity index across productive rearrangements. The immuneACCESS repertoire file appears here via TCRdb, limited to in-frame rearrangements. These files lack a portion of the clones; in checked studies, under half of the deficit traces to unresolved V genes, and the cause of the others is not known. That table is the source of V, J and clone size, and D and trimming were worked out from the DNA. The sample records 300,000 to 500,000 clones, around 89% of which are singletons. Approximately 1% of the sample belongs to the ten largest clones.

The receptor's source is a woman aged 30 to 39 with acute COVID-19. The sequencing sample was made of PBMCs or T cells enriched from blood (not recorded which).

The DNA reads as follows: TGTGCCAGCAGCTTAGCTTGGCTAGCGGGGGCGGAGACCCAGTACTTC. Its protein product is CASSLAWLAGAETQYF. The V and J segments used are TRBV7-2 and TRBJ2-5; 10 bases in between match TRBD2. Looking up the germline V gene yields CDR1 SGHTA and CDR2 FQGNSA. Ends trimmed: V by 0 bases, J by 5 bases; bases unmatched to a gene: 6. Counted from cysteine to phenylalanine, this CDR3 has 16 amino acids. The CDR3 DNA has 48 bases and is translated from base 1. The variable domain in full, with residues beyond the CDR3 obtained from the reference TRBV7-2 and TRBJ2-5 genes, is GAGVSQSPSNKVTEKGKDVELRCDPISGHTALYWYRQSLGQGLEFLIYFQGNSAPDKSGLPSDRFSAERTGGSVSTLTIQRTQQEDSAVYLCASSLAWLAGAETQYFGPGTRLLVL.